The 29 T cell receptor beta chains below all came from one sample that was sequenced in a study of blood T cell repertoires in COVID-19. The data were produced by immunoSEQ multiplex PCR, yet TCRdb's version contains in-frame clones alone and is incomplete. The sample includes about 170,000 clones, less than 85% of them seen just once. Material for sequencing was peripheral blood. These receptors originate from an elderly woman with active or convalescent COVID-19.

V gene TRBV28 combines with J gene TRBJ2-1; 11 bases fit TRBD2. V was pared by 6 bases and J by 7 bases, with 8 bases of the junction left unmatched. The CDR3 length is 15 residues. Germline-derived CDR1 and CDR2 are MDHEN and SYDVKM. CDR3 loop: CASSLGTSGRNEQFF. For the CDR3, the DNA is TGTGCCAGCAGCCTCGGGACTAGCGGAAGGAATGAGCAGTTCTTC.

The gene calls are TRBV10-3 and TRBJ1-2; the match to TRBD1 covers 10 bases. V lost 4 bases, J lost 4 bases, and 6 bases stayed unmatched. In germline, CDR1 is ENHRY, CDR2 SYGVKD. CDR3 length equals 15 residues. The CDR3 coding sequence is TGTGCCATCAGTGTAGGGGACAGGGGTAGCTATGGCTACACCTTC. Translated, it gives CAISVGDRGSYGYTF.

CDR3 DNA: TGTGCCAGCAGCCGCGACGGGACAGGGCCAGGGGTCCTGACTTTC. It yields the protein CASSRDGTGPGVLTF. The gene calls are TRBV5-6 and TRBJ2-6; 9 bases map to TRBD1. Unmatched junction bases numbered 12, after V lost 4 bases and J lost 13 bases. The CDR3 loop spans 15 amino acids. Germline V gene data show CDR1 as SGHDT and CDR2 as YYEEEE.

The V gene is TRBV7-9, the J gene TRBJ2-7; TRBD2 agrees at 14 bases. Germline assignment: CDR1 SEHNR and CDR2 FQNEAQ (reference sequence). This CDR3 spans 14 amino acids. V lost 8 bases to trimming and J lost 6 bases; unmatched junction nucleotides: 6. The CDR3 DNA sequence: TGTGCCAGCGGACTAGCGGGAGGTTCGGGCGAGCAGTACTTC. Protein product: CASGLAGGSGEQYF.

For the CDR3, the DNA is TGTGCCAGTAGTATACCAGGTGTCGCATCACCCCTCCACTTT. It yields the protein CASSIPGVASPLHF. The rearrangement joins TRBV19 to TRBJ1-6; the D is unclear. Germline CDR1 is LNHDA and CDR2 is SQIVND (reference sequence). The V and J ends lost 2 bases and 10 bases respectively, with 12 bases between them. This CDR3 spans 14 amino acids.

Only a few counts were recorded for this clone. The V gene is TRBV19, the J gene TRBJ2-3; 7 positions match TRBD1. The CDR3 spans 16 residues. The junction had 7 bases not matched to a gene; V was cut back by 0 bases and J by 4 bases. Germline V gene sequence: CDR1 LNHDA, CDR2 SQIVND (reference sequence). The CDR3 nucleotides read TGTGCCAGTAGTATAGAACTAGGGGGCTGGGCAGATACGCAGTATTTT. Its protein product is CASSIELGGWADTQYF.

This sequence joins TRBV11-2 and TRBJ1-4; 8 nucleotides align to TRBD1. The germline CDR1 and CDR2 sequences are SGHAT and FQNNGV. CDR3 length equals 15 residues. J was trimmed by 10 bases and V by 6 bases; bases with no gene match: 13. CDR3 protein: CASSSAGGSLGKLFF. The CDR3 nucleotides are TGTGCCAGCAGTTCAGCAGGGGGCTCTCTGGGAAAACTGTTTTTT.

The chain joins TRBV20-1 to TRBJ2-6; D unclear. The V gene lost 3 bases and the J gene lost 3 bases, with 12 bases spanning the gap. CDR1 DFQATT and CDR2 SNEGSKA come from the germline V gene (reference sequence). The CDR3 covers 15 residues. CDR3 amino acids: CSASRRSGGANVLTF. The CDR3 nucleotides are TGCAGTGCTAGTCGGCGGTCTGGTGGGGCCAACGTCCTGACTTTC.

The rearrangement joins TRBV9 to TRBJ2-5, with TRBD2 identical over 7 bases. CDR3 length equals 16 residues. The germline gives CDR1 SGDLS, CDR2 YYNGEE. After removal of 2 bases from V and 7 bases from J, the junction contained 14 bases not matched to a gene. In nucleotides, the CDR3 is TGTGCCAGCAGCGTGGAGAAGGGGACTACGATGGGGACCCAGTACTTC. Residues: CASSVEKGTTMGTQYF.

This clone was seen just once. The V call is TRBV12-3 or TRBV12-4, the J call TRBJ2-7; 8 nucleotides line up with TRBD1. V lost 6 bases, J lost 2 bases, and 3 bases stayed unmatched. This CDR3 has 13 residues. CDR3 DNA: TGTGCCAGCAGGCAACAGGGGGCCTACGAGCAGTACTTC. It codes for CASRQQGAYEQYF.

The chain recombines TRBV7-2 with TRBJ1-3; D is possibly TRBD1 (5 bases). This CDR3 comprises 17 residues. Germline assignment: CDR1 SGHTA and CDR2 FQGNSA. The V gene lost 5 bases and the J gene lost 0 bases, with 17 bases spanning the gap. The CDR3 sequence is CASSPRGHPDSGNTIYF. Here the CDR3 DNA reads TGTGCCAGCAGCCCACGAGGACACCCGGACTCTGGAAACACCATATATTTT.

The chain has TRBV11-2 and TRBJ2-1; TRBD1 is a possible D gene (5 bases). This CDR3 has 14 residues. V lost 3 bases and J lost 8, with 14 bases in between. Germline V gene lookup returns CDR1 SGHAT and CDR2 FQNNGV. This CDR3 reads CASSLDLRVDEQFF. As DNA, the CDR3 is TGTGCCAGCAGCTTGGATCTCAGGGTGGATGAGCAGTTCTTC.

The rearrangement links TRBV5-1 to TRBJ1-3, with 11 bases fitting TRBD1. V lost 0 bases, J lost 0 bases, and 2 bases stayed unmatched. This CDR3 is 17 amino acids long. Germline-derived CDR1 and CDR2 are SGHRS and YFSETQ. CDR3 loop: CASSLAGTGGSGNTIYF. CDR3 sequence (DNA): TGCGCCAGCAGCTTGGCCGGGACAGGGGGCTCTGGAAACACCATATATTTT. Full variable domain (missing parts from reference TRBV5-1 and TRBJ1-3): KAGVTQTPRYLIKTRGQQVTLSCSPISGHRSVSWYQQTPGQGLQFLFEYFSETQRNKGNFPGRFSGRQFSNSRSEMNVSTLELGDSALYLCASSLAGTGGSGNTIYFGEGSWLTVV.

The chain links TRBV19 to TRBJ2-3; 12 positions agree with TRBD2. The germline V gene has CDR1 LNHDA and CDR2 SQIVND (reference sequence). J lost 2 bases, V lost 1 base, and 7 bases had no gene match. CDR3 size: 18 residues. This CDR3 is CASSIGGGTSGHTDTQYF. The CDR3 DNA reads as TGTGCCAGTAGTATAGGTGGCGGGACTAGCGGGCACACAGATACGCAGTATTTT.

The CDR3 coding sequence is TGTGCCAGCAGTTTCGGGGGGGCGAGTCCCTACGAGCAGTACTTC. Residues: CASSFGGASPYEQYF. This rearrangement joins TRBV27 to TRBJ2-7; 8 bases fit TRBD2. V shed 3 bases, J shed 2 bases, and the junction held 6 bases outside the gene matches. The germline V gene has CDR1 MNHEY and CDR2 SMNVEV (reference sequence). This CDR3 region has 15 residues.

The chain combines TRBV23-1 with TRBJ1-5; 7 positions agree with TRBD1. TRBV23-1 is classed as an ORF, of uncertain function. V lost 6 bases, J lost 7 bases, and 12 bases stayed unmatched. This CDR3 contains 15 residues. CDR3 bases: TGCGCCAGCAGGAATTTGACAGGGATCCGGCAGCCCCAGCATTTT. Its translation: CASRNLTGIRQPQHF.

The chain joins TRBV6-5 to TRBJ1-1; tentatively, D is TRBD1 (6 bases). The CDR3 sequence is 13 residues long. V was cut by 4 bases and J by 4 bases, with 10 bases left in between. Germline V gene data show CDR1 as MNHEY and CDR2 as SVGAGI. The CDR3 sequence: CASSWAGVTEAFF. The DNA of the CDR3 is TGTGCCAGCAGTTGGGCAGGGGTCACTGAAGCTTTCTTT.

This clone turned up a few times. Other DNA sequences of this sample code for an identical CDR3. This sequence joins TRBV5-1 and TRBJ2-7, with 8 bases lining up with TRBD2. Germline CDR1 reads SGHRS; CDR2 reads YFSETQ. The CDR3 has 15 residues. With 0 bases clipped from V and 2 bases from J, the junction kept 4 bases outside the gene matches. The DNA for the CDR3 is TGCGCCAGCAGCTTGGTTGTAGCGGGAACCTACGAGCAGTACTTC. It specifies CASSLVVAGTYEQYF.

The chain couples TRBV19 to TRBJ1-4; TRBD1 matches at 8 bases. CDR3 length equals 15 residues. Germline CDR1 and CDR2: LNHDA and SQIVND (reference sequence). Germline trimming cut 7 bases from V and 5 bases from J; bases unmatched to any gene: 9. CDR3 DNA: TGTGCCAGTACCGGGGTGGGACAGGTCAATGAAAAACTGTTTTTT. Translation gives CASTGVGQVNEKLFF.

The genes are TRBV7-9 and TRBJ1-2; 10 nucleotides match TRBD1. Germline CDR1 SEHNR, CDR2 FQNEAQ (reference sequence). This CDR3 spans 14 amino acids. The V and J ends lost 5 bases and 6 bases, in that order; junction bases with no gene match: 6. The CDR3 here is CASSKMTGGNGYTF. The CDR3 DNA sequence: TGTGCCAGCAGCAAGATGACAGGGGGCAATGGCTACACCTTC.

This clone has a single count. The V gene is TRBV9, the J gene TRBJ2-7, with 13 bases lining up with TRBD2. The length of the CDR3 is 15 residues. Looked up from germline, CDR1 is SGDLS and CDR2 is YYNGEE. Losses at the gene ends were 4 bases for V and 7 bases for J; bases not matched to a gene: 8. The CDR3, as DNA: TGTGCCAGCAGCTCCTTTAAGGGACTAGCGGGAGAGCAGTACTTC. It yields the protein CASSSFKGLAGEQYF.

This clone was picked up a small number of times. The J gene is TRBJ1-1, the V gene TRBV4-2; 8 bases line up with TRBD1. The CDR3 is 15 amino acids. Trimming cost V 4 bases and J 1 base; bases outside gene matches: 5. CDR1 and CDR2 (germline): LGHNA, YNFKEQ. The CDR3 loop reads CASSLQGQGNTEAFF. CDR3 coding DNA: TGTGCCAGCAGCCTTCAAGGACAGGGGAACACTGAAGCTTTCTTT.

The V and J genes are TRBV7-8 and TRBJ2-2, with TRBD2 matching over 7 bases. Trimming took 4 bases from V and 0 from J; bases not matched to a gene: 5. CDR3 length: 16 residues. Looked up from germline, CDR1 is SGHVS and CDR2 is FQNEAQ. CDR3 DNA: TGTGCCAGCAGCTCCCTCGCGGGAGCGAACACCGGGGAGCTGTTTTTT. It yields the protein CASSSLAGANTGELFF.

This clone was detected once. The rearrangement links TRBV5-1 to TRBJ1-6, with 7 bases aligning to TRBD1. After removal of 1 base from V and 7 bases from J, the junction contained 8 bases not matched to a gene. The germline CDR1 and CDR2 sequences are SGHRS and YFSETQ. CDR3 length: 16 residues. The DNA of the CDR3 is TGCGCCAGCAGCTTGCGACCGGGACAGCTAAATTCACCCCTCCACTTT. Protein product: CASSLRPGQLNSPLHF.

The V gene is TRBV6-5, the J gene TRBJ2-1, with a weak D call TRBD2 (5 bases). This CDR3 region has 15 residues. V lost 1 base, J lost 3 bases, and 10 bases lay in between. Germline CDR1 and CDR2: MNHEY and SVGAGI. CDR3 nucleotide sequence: TGTGCCAGCAGTTACTACCAGCGGAACTACAATGAGCAGTTCTTC. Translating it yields CASSYYQRNYNEQFF.

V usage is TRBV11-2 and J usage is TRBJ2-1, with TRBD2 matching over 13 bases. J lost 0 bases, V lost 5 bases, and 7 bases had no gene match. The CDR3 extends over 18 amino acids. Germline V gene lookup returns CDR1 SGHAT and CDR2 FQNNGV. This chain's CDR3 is CASSPRTSGRSSYNEQFF. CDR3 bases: TGTGCCAGCAGCCCCCGGACTAGCGGGAGATCCTCCTACAATGAGCAGTTCTTC.

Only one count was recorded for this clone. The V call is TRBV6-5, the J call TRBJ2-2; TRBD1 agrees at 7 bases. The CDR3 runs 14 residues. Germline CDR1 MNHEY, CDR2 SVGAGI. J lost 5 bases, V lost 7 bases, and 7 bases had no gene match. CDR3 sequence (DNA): TGTGCCAGCACCATCGTACAGGGGACCGGGGAGCTGTTTTTT. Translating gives CASTIVQGTGELFF.

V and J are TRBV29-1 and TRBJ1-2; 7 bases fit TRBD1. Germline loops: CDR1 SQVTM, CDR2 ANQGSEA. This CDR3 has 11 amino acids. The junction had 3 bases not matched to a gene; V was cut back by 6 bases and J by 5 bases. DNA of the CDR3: TGCAGCGTGGACAGGAATTATGGCTACACCTTC. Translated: CSVDRNYGYTF.

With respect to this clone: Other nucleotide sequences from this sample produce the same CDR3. The CDR3 spells CASSIGRNTEAFF. The CDR3 nucleotides are TGTGCCAGTAGTATAGGCAGGAACACTGAAGCTTTCTTT. The V and J genes are TRBV19 and TRBJ1-1, with D unresolved. V lost 1 base and J 1 base, leaving 4 bases between the germline ends. CDR1 is LNHDA, CDR2 SQIVND, per germline (reference sequence). The CDR3 has 13 residues.